The sequence of this TCR beta chain was determined in a study of cytomegalovirus exposure and HLA in healthy donors (dated by TCRdb to about 2017). Turning to the overall study: According to a later analysis, the 100 to 150 validation repertoires were produced on the same platform as the 700 or so repertoires of the first cohort. To predict cytomegalovirus infection status, the study combined high-throughput TCR immunosequencing, statistical association of individual TCRs with disease status, and machine learning. The study aimed to test whether signatures of past pathogen exposure could be identified by cataloging public T cell receptors. Besides the first cohort of roughly 640 subjects, a separate validation cohort made up of 90 to 150 different subjects was used. What the study reported, not specific to this receptor: Three of the identified cytomegalovirus-associated TCR beta chains were confirmed in vitro to be specific for cytomegalovirus antigens. Across donors, most TCR sequences were observed very rarely, whereas some public TCRs were present in many individuals. The study gave a list of over 150 TCR beta chains associated with cytomegalovirus. In both the original and validation cohorts, the classifier was reported to diagnose cytomegalovirus status with high specificity and sensitivity. The validation cohort had no HLA typing available for a later analysis, so co-occurrence within that cohort was assessed over all 130 or so repertoires. According to the authors, the approach could potentially be generalized to other disease states and immunological phenotypes. A later analysis found that TCRs clustered in the first cohort also tended to co-occur in the roughly 120 validation repertoires, with more than 90% of cluster scores above 0.

Germline trimming: 4 bases from V, 2 bases from J; junction bases outside gene matches: 5. The CDR3 numbers 15 residues from cysteine through phenylalanine. Only the CDR3 region is kept as DNA, spanning 45 bases read in frame from base 1. CDR1 is given as LNHDA and CDR2 as SQIVND, both from the germline V gene (reference sequence). This clone was observed once. Its antigen is currently not known. Base qualities are missing; no much larger clone stands one base away. The library relied on the immunoSEQ multiplex PCR assay. On the authors' methods: A statistical classification framework was developed to diagnose cytomegalovirus status using the catalog of TCR beta chain sequences. TCRdb stores this immuneACCESS table with in-frame sequences only. Part of the clones is absent; in the studies checked, under half of the shortfall reflects unresolved V genes, and no reason is known for the rest. The V and J calls and the clone size are those of that table, but D and trimming were determined from the DNA. A total of some 120,000 clones appear in this sample, 89% of them only once. Together, the top ten hold about 2% of the sample.

The donors were included in the validation cohort of 130 or so subjects, a group kept apart from the approximately 650-subject first cohort. This TCR was sampled from a woman under 30 in good health and CMV-seronegative. Material: PBMCs. The chain employs TRBV19 and TRBJ2-7; a stretch of 10 junction bases matches TRBD2. Here the CDR3 is given as CASSTGLAFTYEQYF. In nucleotides, the sequence is TGTGCCAGTAGTACGGGACTAGCGTTTACCTACGAGCAGTACTTC. The variable domain in full, with residues beyond the CDR3 obtained from the reference TRBV19 and TRBJ2-7 genes, is DGGITQSPKYLFRKEGQNVTLSCEQNLNHDAMYWYRQDPGQGLRLIYYSQIVNDFQKGDIAEGYSVSREKKESFPLTVTSAQKNPTAFYLCASSTGLAFTYEQYFGPGTRLTVT.